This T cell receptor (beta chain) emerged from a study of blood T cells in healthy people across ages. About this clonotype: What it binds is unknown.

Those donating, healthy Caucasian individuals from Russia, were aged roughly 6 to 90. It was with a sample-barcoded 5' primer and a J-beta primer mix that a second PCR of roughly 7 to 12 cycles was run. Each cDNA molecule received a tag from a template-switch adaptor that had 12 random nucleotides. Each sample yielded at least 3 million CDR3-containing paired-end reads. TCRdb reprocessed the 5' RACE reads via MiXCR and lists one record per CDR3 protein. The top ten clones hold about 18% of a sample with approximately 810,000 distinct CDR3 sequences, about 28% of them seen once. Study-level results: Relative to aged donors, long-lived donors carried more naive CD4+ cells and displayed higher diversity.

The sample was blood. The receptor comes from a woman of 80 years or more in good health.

The CDR3 sequence: CASRGSGTGGRSTEAFF. The CDR3 DNA reads TGTGCCAGCAGAGGTTCCGGGACAGGGGGCAGGAGCACTGAAGCTTTCTTT. The rearrangement uses TRBV2 and TRBJ1-1; 12 bases are shared with TRBD1. The CDR3 loop spans 17 amino acids. CDR1 is SNHLY and CDR2 is FYNNEI in the germline V gene. V lost 6 bases to trimming and J lost 4 bases; unmatched junction nucleotides: 12.